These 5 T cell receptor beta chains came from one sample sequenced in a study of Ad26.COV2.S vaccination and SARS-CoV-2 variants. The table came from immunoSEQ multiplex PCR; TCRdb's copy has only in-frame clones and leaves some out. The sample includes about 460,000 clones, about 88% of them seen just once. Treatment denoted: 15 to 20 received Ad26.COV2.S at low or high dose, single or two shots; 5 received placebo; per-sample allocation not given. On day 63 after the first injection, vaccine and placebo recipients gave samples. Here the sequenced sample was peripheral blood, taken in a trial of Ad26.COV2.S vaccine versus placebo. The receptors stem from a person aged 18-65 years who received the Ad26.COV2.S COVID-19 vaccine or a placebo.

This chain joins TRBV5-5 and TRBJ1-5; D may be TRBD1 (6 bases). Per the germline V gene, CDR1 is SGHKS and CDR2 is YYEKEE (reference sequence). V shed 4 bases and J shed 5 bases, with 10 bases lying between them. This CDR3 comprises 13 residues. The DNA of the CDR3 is TGTGCCAGCAGCCGACAGGTTGATCAGCCCCAGCATTTT. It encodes CASSRQVDQPQHF.

The CDR3 coding sequence is TGTGCCAGTAAGGTCCCTTGGGACACTGAAGCTTTCTTT. Encoded protein: CASKVPWDTEAFF. The chain carries TRBV19 and TRBJ1-1; D gene unclear. Trimming cost V 7 bases and J 3 bases, with 12 bases left between them. CDR1 is LNHDA and CDR2 is SQIVND in the germline V gene (reference sequence). This CDR3 spans 13 amino acids. Variable domain in full (rest from reference TRBV19 and TRBJ1-1): DGGITQSPKYLFRKEGQNVTLSCEQNLNHDAMYWYRQDPGQGLRLIYYSQIVNDFQKGDIAEGYSVSREKKESFPLTVTSAQKNPTAFYLCASKVPWDTEAFFGQGTRLTVV.

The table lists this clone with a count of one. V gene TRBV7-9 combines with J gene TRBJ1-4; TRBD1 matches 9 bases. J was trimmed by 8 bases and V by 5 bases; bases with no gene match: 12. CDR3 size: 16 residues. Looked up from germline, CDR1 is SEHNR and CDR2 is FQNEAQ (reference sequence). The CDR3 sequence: CASSHTAGDRDEKLFF. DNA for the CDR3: TGTGCCAGCAGCCACACGGCCGGGGACAGGGACGAAAAACTGTTTTTT.

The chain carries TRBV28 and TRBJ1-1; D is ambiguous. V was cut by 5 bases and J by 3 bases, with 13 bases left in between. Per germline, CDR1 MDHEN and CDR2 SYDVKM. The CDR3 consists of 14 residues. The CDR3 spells CASSPFEIDTEAFF. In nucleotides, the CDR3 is TGTGCCAGCAGTCCCTTCGAGATTGACACTGAAGCTTTCTTT.

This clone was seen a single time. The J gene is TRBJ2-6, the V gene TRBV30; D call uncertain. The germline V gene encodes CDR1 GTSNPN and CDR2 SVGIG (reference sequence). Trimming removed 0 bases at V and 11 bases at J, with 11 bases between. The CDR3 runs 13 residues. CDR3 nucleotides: TGTGCCTGGAGTGTACGAGTTCCGGACGTCCTGACTTTC. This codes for CAWSVRVPDVLTF.